Shown below are 28 T cell receptor beta chains from a single sample sequenced in a study of chemoradiotherapy in HPV16-positive cancers. Sequencing was performed with immunoSEQ multiplex PCR; in TCRdb, only in-frame clones are kept and a portion is missing. This sample carries fewer than 25,000 clones, just under 75% of them seen once, and the ten largest clones take roughly 2.6%. The sample was acquired from a patient who underwent chemoradiotherapy. These receptor sequences come from a human donor with HPV-associated anogenital cancer.

The chain carries TRBV6-1 and TRBJ1-1; D remains ambiguous. V lost 0 bases and J lost 1, with 6 bases in between. The CDR3 consists of 14 residues. The germline V gene encodes CDR1 MNHNS and CDR2 SASEGT. The CDR3 DNA is TGTGCCAGCAGTGAAGCAGGCGGGAACACTGAAGCTTTCTTT. It translates to CASSEAGGNTEAFF.

J is TRBJ2-7 and V is TRBV28, with 7 bases matching TRBD1. The CDR3 contains 14 residues. Per germline, CDR1 MDHEN and CDR2 SYDVKM. V was clipped by 3 bases and J by 1 base; unmatched bases: 3. The CDR3 DNA reads as TGTGCCAGCAGTTTGTGGACAGGATCCTACGAGCAGTACTTC. It is translated as CASSLWTGSYEQYF.

V and J are TRBV30 and TRBJ2-1; 7 bases line up with TRBD2. V gave up 1 base and J gave up 2 bases; unmatched junction bases: 8. This CDR3 has 16 amino acids. Germline V gene lookup returns CDR1 GTSNPN and CDR2 SVGIG (reference sequence). CDR3 nucleotides: TGTGCCTGGAGTGGGGACTACTTAGGACCCTACAATGAGCAGTTCTTC. Its protein is CAWSGDYLGPYNEQFF.

V and J are TRBV6-5 and TRBJ1-1; possible D gene TRBD1, 5 bases. This CDR3 comprises 15 residues. Germline-derived CDR1 and CDR2 are MNHEY and SVGAGI. V lost 0 bases, J lost 4 bases, and 12 bases lay in between. CDR3 in amino acids: CASSYSTSGTTEAFF. CDR3 DNA sequence: TGTGCCAGCAGTTACTCGACGTCTGGGACCACTGAAGCTTTCTTT.

This clone was counted a single time. The V and J genes are TRBV28 and TRBJ1-5, with 7 positions matching TRBD1. CDR3 length: 14 amino acids. CDR1 is MDHEN, CDR2 SYDVKM, per germline. V lost 6 bases and J lost 3; bases outside the gene matches: 5. CDR3 coding DNA: TGTGCCAGCAGATCGACAGGGAACAATCAGCCCCAGCATTTT. Amino acids: CASRSTGNNQPQHF.

The CDR3 DNA sequence: TGCGCCAGCAGTCCCGCTAGCGGGGGGGCCAGGGAGCAGTTCTTC. Its protein is CASSPASGGAREQFF. This chain joins TRBV10-2 and TRBJ2-1, with 12 bases identical to TRBD2. Germline values: CDR1 WSHSY, CDR2 SAAADI. V lost 5 bases, J lost 10 bases, and 9 bases stayed unmatched. This CDR3 is 15 amino acids long.

The chain recombines TRBV6-6 with TRBJ1-1; D might be TRBD1 (6 bases). CDR1 is MNHNY, CDR2 SVGAGI, per germline (reference sequence). This CDR3 is built from 15 residues. Trimming removed 3 bases at V and 5 bases at J, with 16 bases between. The CDR3 spells CASSYYSGAGTEAFF. As DNA, the CDR3 is TGTGCCAGCAGTTATTATTCGGGGGCGGGAACTGAAGCTTTCTTT.

The chain combines TRBV30 with TRBJ2-2; 7 positions agree with TRBD1. CDR1 GTSNPN and CDR2 SVGIG come from the germline V gene (reference sequence). The J segment lost 5 bases and the V segment lost 2 bases, leaving 8 bases of the junction unmatched. This CDR3 comprises 15 residues. The CDR3 reads CAWSTDRVGTGELFF. The CDR3 region has the DNA TGTGCCTGGAGTACTGACAGGGTAGGGACCGGGGAGCTGTTTTTT. Combining the CDR3 with reference TRBV30 and TRBJ2-2 gives the whole variable domain SQTIHQWPATLVQPVGSPLSLECTVEGTSNPNLYWYRQAAGRGLQLLFYSVGIGQISSEVPQNLSASRPQDRQFILSSKKLLLSDSGFYLCAWSTDRVGTGELFFGEGSRLTVL.

The J gene is TRBJ2-7, the V gene TRBV30; D perhaps matches TRBD2 (6 bases). The germline gives CDR1 GTSNPN, CDR2 SVGIG (reference sequence). The CDR3 extends over 13 amino acids. Trimming cost V 0 bases and J 7 bases, with 13 bases left between them. The CDR3 here is CAWSVLGRGEQYF. The CDR3, as DNA: TGTGCCTGGAGTGTATTGGGTCGGGGGGAGCAGTACTTC. Full variable domain (rest looked up from reference TRBV30 and TRBJ2-7): SQTIHQWPATLVQPVGSPLSLECTVEGTSNPNLYWYRQAAGRGLQLLFYSVGIGQISSEVPQNLSASRPQDRQFILSSKKLLLSDSGFYLCAWSVLGRGEQYFGPGTRLTVT.

This clone has a handful of counts. The CDR3 sequence: CSVVPEVGKAFF. CDR3 nucleotides: TGCAGCGTTGTACCGGAAGTCGGGAAAGCTTTCTTT. J is TRBJ1-1 and V is TRBV29-1; no reliable D call. Trimming pared 4 bases from V and 9 bases from J, leaving 15 bases between. The CDR3 has 12 amino acids. CDR1 is SQVTM, CDR2 ANQGSEA, per germline.

This chain connects TRBV10-3 to TRBJ2-7, with 8 bases aligning to TRBD1. This CDR3 comprises 15 residues. Trimming took 6 bases from V and 0 from J; bases not matched to a gene: 7. Germline V gene lookup returns CDR1 ENHRY and CDR2 SYGVKD. CDR3 sequence (DNA): TGTGCCATCAGCCTCTCGCAGGGGGCCTCCTACGAGCAGTACTTC. Amino acid sequence: CAISLSQGASYEQYF.

The genes are TRBV5-6 and TRBJ2-1, with D perhaps TRBD2 (6 bases). Germline assignment: CDR1 SGHDT and CDR2 YYEEEE. The CDR3 runs 17 residues. Trimming took 3 bases from V and 6 from J, leaving 22 bases between them. The CDR3 here is CASSSAGQRALGNEQFF. In nucleotides, the CDR3 is TGTGCCAGCAGCTCGGCGGGGCAAAGGGCCCTTGGCAATGAGCAGTTCTTC.

This clone appeared once. The gene calls are TRBV4-3 and TRBJ2-5; 7 bases are shared with TRBD1. CDR3 length equals 16 residues. V gave up 0 bases and J gave up 3 bases; unmatched junction bases: 7. Per germline, CDR1 LGHNA and CDR2 YSLEER. The CDR3: CASSQDRQGNEETQYF. The CDR3 DNA follows: TGCGCCAGCAGCCAAGACCGACAGGGTAATGAAGAGACCCAGTACTTC.

This clone was picked up one time. The V gene is TRBV11-1, the J gene TRBJ1-1; D is ambiguous. Germline loops: CDR1 SGHAT, CDR2 FQDESV (reference sequence). The CDR3 runs to 12 residues. The ends were cut back, 2 bases at V and 4 bases at J, with 5 bases in the middle. The CDR3 region is CASSLLGTEAFF. The DNA of the CDR3 is TGTGCCAGCAGCTTACTAGGCACTGAAGCTTTCTTT. The variable domain in full, with the rest retrieved from reference TRBV11-1 and TRBJ1-1, is EAEVAQSPRYKITEKSQAVAFWCDPISGHATLYWYRQILGQGPELLVQFQDESVVDDSQLPKDRFSAERLKGVDSTLKIQPAELGDSAMYLCASSLLGTEAFFGQGTRLTVV.

The chain combines TRBV5-5 with TRBJ1-4; no clear D gene. The germline gives CDR1 SGHKS, CDR2 YYEKEE (reference sequence). CDR3 length equals 13 residues. V lost 3 bases, J lost 8 bases, and 11 bases lay in between. Written as DNA, the CDR3 is TGTGCCAGCAGCTGGGCGGCCGGGGAAAAACTGTTTTTT. It yields the protein CASSWAAGEKLFF.

The chain is built from TRBV10-3 and TRBJ1-4; D is possibly TRBD1 (5 bases). The CDR3 is made up of 15 amino acids. Germline V gene sequence: CDR1 ENHRY, CDR2 SYGVKD. V dropped 3 bases and J dropped 6 bases, with 14 bases sitting between them. This chain's CDR3 is CAISEGRGPDEKLFF. The CDR3 DNA reads TGTGCCATCAGTGAAGGCCGGGGACCCGATGAAAAACTGTTTTTT.

The genes are TRBV19 and TRBJ1-6, with D hard to call. Germline V gene data show CDR1 as LNHDA and CDR2 as SQIVND (reference sequence). The CDR3 runs 14 residues. With 2 bases removed from V and 4 bases from J, the gap between germline ends came to 6 bases. The CDR3 region has the DNA TGTGCCAGTAGTATATCCCCATATAATTCACCCCTCCACTTT. Translating it yields CASSISPYNSPLHF.

The CDR3 DNA reads TGTGCCAGCAGCTCGACAGTAAAGGGAGCCAAAAACATTCAGTACTTC. This codes for CASSSTVKGAKNIQYF. V usage is TRBV28 and J usage is TRBJ2-4, with D perhaps matching TRBD1 (5 bases). This CDR3 is 16 amino acids long. Trimming took off 6 bases at V and 0 bases at J, with 15 bases between the two ends. Germline CDR1 MDHEN, CDR2 SYDVKM. The full variable domain, completed using reference TRBV28 and TRBJ2-4, is DVKVTQSSRYLVKRTGEKVFLECVQDMDHENMFWYRQDPGLGLRLIYFSYDVKMKEKGDIPEGYSVSREKKERFSLILESASTNQTSMYLCASSSTVKGAKNIQYFGAGTRLSVL.

The chain joins TRBV4-3 to TRBJ2-1; 7 bases are a match to TRBD2. The junction had 6 bases not matched to a gene; V was cut back by 1 base and J by 0 bases. CDR3 length: 17 residues. Germline CDR1 LGHNA, CDR2 YSLEER. CDR3 in DNA: TGCGCCAGCAGCCAAGCACCCGGGACTACCTCCTACAATGAGCAGTTCTTC. Protein product: CASSQAPGTTSYNEQFF.

The rearrangement uses TRBV7-9 and TRBJ1-2; D is undetermined. V was cut by 5 bases and J by 12 bases, with 19 bases left in between. The CDR3 has 13 residues. Germline V gives CDR1 SEHNR, CDR2 FQNEAQ (reference sequence). CDR3 nucleotides: TGTGCCAGCAGCAACACCGGGCGCGAGATTAACACCTTC. Translation gives CASSNTGREINTF.

The gene calls are TRBV5-1 and TRBJ2-1; TRBD1 agrees at 8 bases. This CDR3 spans 15 amino acids. After removal of 6 bases from V and 3 bases from J, the junction contained 8 bases not matched to a gene. From germline, CDR1 is SGHRS and CDR2 YFSETQ. CDR3: CASTIGQGSYNEQFF. In DNA form, the CDR3 reads TGCGCCAGCACCATCGGACAGGGAAGCTACAATGAGCAGTTCTTC.

The gene calls are TRBV28 and TRBJ2-7; tentatively, D is TRBD2 (6 bases). The germline CDR1 and CDR2 sequences are MDHEN and SYDVKM. V dropped 5 bases and J dropped 7 bases, with 27 bases sitting between them. CDR3 length equals 17 residues. The CDR3 sequence is CASSHKLPGLSSSEQYF. CDR3 DNA sequence: TGTGCCAGCAGTCATAAGCTTCCGGGACTTAGTAGCAGTGAGCAGTACTTC.

The V and J genes are TRBV18 and TRBJ1-5, with D tentatively TRBD1 (6 bases). The length of the CDR3 is 15 residues. Germline assignment: CDR1 KGHSH and CDR2 LQKENI. Trimming cost V 6 bases and J 1 base, with 13 bases left between them. DNA for the CDR3: TGTGCCAGCTCGTCAACAGGGATGAGCAATCAGCCCCAGCATTTT. It encodes CASSSTGMSNQPQHF.

The chain couples TRBV28 to TRBJ2-7, with no clear D. This CDR3 is 14 amino acids long. The ends were cut back, 2 bases at V and 3 bases at J, with 11 bases in the middle. The germline CDR1 and CDR2 sequences are MDHEN and SYDVKM. CDR3 sequence reads: CASSLQLGSYEQYF. The CDR3 DNA reads TGTGCCAGCAGTTTACAGCTGGGAAGCTACGAGCAGTACTTC. The whole variable domain, filled in from reference TRBV28 and TRBJ2-7, reads DVKVTQSSRYLVKRTGEKVFLECVQDMDHENMFWYRQDPGLGLRLIYFSYDVKMKEKGDIPEGYSVSREKKERFSLILESASTNQTSMYLCASSLQLGSYEQYFGPGTRLTVT.

This clone appeared once. The rearrangement uses TRBV7-9 and TRBJ2-1; 9 bases map to TRBD2. Germline assignment: CDR1 SEHNR and CDR2 FQNEAQ (reference sequence). There are 15 residues in the CDR3. The V segment lost 2 bases and the J segment 7 bases; nucleotides outside the gene matches: 6. The CDR3 is CASSLRASGRNEQFF. The CDR3 DNA follows: TGTGCCAGCAGCTTAAGGGCCAGCGGGAGGAATGAGCAGTTCTTC.

V is TRBV10-3 and J is TRBJ1-1; D is possibly TRBD1 (6 bases). Germline V gene sequence: CDR1 ENHRY, CDR2 SYGVKD. V lost 0 bases and J 1 base, leaving 9 bases between the germline ends. The CDR3 spans 15 residues. CDR3 sequence reads: CAISESAGENTEAFF. The CDR3 coding sequence is TGTGCCATCAGTGAGTCTGCAGGGGAGAACACTGAAGCTTTCTTT.

The gene calls are TRBV4-3 and TRBJ2-7; either TRBD1 or TRBD2 may fit D (5 bases each). Deletions cut 2 bases from V and 3 bases from J, with 17 bases between. The CDR3 is 16 amino acids. Looked up from germline, CDR1 is LGHNA and CDR2 is YSLEER. The CDR3 reads CASSQSVGARNYEQYF. As DNA, the CDR3 is TGCGCCAGCAGCCAATCGGTCGGGGCACGTAACTACGAGCAGTACTTC.

V usage is TRBV5-1 and J usage is TRBJ2-2; TRBD1 matches at 11 bases. V trimming: 2 bases; J trimming: 4 bases; junction bases outside the gene matches: 10. The CDR3 contains 18 residues. The germline V gene has CDR1 SGHRS and CDR2 YFSETQ. CDR3 coding DNA: TGCGCCAGCAGCTTAGGACAGGGGGCAGAGAGGGGCACCGGGGAGCTGTTTTTT. Amino acids: CASSLGQGAERGTGELFF.